Sequencing of this T cell receptor (beta chain) was carried out in a study of cytomegalovirus exposure and HLA in healthy donors (dated by TCRdb to about 2017). Some background on the complete study: According to an earlier analysis of a few hundred of the donors, about 190 million T cells yielded over 100 million unique TCR beta sequences and approximately 300 Gb of sequence data. In the later analysis, no new phenotypic data were used to find candidate immune exposures; instead, reliance was placed on TCR beta sequences and their occurrence across donors. Typing coverage varied by locus: roughly 629-630 donors for A, B, C, DRB1 and DQB1; approximately 520 for DQA1; approximately 610 for DPA1; roughly 450 for DPB1. HLA typing covered class I and class II loci at four-digit resolution. A later genetic analysis used genome-wide SNP genotypes for about three fifths of the 666 donors, treating that subset as a discovery cohort. A separate validation cohort of about 110 different subjects was used in addition to the roughly 670-subject first cohort. Approximately 300 gigabases of sequencing data and 70 million to 100 million unique TCR sequences made up an early release that covered fewer than 650 HLA-typed donors. To predict cytomegalovirus infection status, the study combined high-throughput TCR immunosequencing, statistical association of individual TCRs with disease status, and machine learning. Across some 400 genotyped donors of the cohort, an average of roughly 250,000 unique TCR beta nucleotide sequences per donor were sequenced, and approximately 17% of those sequences were non-productive. All discovery cohort repertoires had been generated using a single sequencing platform. The study used immunosequencing to profile the T cell repertoires of more than 650 subjects and linked those repertoires to cytomegalovirus serostatus. Because of strong linkage in the cohort, 5 or 6 DR-DQ haplotypes were treated as single units for association and clustering. Donor age, sex, ethnicity and CMV serostatus were compiled together with the repertoire data. The study was designed to test whether signatures of past pathogen exposure could be identified by cataloging public T cell receptors. To decide whether each TCR beta V gene segment behaved as functional or pseudogenic, an earlier analysis of approximately 590 of the donors relied on high-throughput TCR beta sequencing. In a later analysis, previously published TCR beta repertoires from 666 donors were re-analyzed and high-resolution HLA genotyping was added so that TCR occurrence patterns could be studied. The genetic ancestry cluster associated with self-reported Caucasian donors included around 76% of the approximately 430 genotyped donors. On the study overall, not on this receptor specifically: Specific HLA alleles were associated with around 18,000 TCR beta sequences at a false discovery rate of 0.05 in a later analysis. Because HLA typing was missing for some donors at each locus, association tests included only the typed subset. A later analysis reported that several top co-occurrence clusters appeared linked to parvovirus B19, influenza, CMV and Epstein-Barr virus. Cytomegalovirus status was reported to be diagnosed by the classifier with high specificity and sensitivity in both the original and validation cohorts. The authors suggested that the approach could potentially be generalized to other disease states and immunological phenotypes. Because counts were too low, about 18 rarely observed V segments, including chromosome 9 orphons, were left out of the earlier analysis of a few hundred of the donors. The 87-base-pair reads could not distinguish some IMGT-functional V segments, including TRBV6-2 and TRBV6-3, so those segments were excluded. In a later analysis, the rate of TCR association differed among HLA loci, with DRB1 alleles having the most associated TCRs and HLA-C alleles having the fewest. Compared with equally common non-associated chains, HLA-associated TCR beta chains in a later analysis were more clonally expanded and had lower generation probabilities. An association between a missense DCLRE1C variant and V-gene and J-gene trimming of TCR beta chains was found in a later genetic analysis and replicated in an independent cohort. In a later analysis, most CMV-associated TCR beta chains were found to appear HLA-restricted, with HLA associations seemingly driven largely by CMV exposure. A cluster of highly shared sequence variants was judged likely to represent a technical artifact of the sequencing pipeline. An earlier analysis of some 590 of the donors showed that most TCR beta V segments appeared in productive rearrangements either about 90% or about 30% of the time, which broadly matched IMGT annotations. Linkage disequilibrium might explain the correlated functional status among segregating V segments, but an unknown experimental factor could not be ruled out. A further reported finding was that TCR beta sequences accurately predicted the HLA-A and HLA-B alleles for most subjects in the first cohort. Most TCR sequences were seen in very few donors, while some public TCRs were found in many individuals. Roughly uniform sequencing depth across donors was assumed in presence/absence analyses, although this assumption may not hold. CMV serostatus was the only immune exposure information available for the cohort. In vitro tests confirmed that a few of the cytomegalovirus-associated TCR beta chains recognize cytomegalovirus antigens. A later genetic analysis reported fewer N-insertions in productive TCRs among donors in an Asian-associated ancestry cluster than the roughly 620-donor mean. In this cohort, only TCR beta chains were sequenced, and detectable features were limited by the absence of alpha or paired-chain data. Assigning TCR associations to individual alleles was difficult when HLA alleles, especially DR and DQ, strongly co-occurred. The study gave a list of about 150 TCR beta chains associated with cytomegalovirus.

Library generation was performed with the immunoSEQ multiplex PCR assay. A mixture of 60 forward primers for TCR Vbeta segments and 13 reverse primers for TCR Jbeta segments was used in the multiplex PCR. A multiplex PCR assay on genomic DNA amplified the CDR3 region of rearranged TCR beta genes. The Illumina HiSeq System was used to sequence the amplified TCR beta libraries as 87-base-pair reads. For the original study's pipeline: A later analysis tallied around 82 million unique TCR beta chains across the 666 repertoires, and around 12 million of those chains were shared by two or more donors. To remove PCR and sequencing errors, raw reads were error-corrected and collapsed into unique sequences using a nearest-neighbor algorithm that merged closely related sequences. CDR3 sequences were aligned to IMGT reference sequences to assign V, D and J gene segments. For a sequence to be retained, a match of at least six nucleotides to both a V gene segment and a J gene segment was required. A rearrangement was called productive if the CDR3 had no stop codons and remained in frame with V and J, and every other rearrangement was called non-productive. Following IMGT convention, CDR3 was defined as the stretch from the second conserved V-encoded cysteine to the conserved J-encoded phenylalanine. The earlier analysis of 500 to 750 of the donors excluded any sequence lacking an unambiguous match to a single V gene segment. In an earlier analysis of several hundred of the donors, V segments were called functional above 56.7% productive rearrangements and were called segregating when the between-donor standard deviation exceeded 5%. A statistical classification framework was built to diagnose cytomegalovirus status from the catalog of TCR beta chain sequences. V and J gene assignment, in a later analysis, came from comparing TCR nucleotide sequences with IMGT/GENE-DB human TR gene sequences. In a later analysis, CDR3 sequences and most-parsimonious VDJ recombination scenarios were assigned using the TCRdist pipeline. In a later analysis, every TCR beta chain was defined by the combination of its CDR3 amino acid sequence and its V-gene family, and reads without a unique V-gene family were dropped. As a way to deal with suspected cross-contamination and a sequencing artifact, a later analysis dropped 450 to 700 nucleotide sequences that were highly shared and had low generation probability. For each public chain, a later analysis derived a clonal expansion index from normalized ranks of inferred template counts within each repertoire. In a later analysis, generation probabilities were computed using a VDJ recombination model fitted to out-of-frame rearrangements, and the results were checked against IGoR. A later analysis scored TCR-TCR, TCR-HLA and TCR-CMV co-occurrence with hypergeometric tests, applying a repertoire-size bias correction to TCR pairs. To estimate false discovery rates, a later analysis permuted the HLA or CMV assignments 20 times. In a later analysis, co-occurring TCRs were grouped with DBSCAN, and TCRdist sequence similarity was added when clustering was performed within HLA-allele-positive subsets. Repertoires with fewer than 30,000 or more than 120,000 public chains were left out of co-occurrence clustering, as were about five repertoires with anomalous nucleotide sharing. TCRdb mirrors the immuneACCESS table, restricted to in-frame sequences. Some clones are absent from its copies; in checked studies, under half trace to an unresolved V gene, and the reason for the others is unknown. That table furnishes V, J and clone size, whereas the DNA furnished D and trimming. Recorded for this sample are 73,000 or so clones; roughly 73% of them occurred a single time. The biggest ten clones account for 15% to 20% of the sample.

From a lookup of the germline V gene, CDR1 and CDR2 are ENHRY and SYGVKD. V loses 9 bases, J loses 6 bases, and the germline ends lie 15 bases apart. Including cysteine and phenylalanine, the CDR3 has 12 amino acids. The read is trimmed to its CDR3 DNA, 36 bases read in frame from base 1. The cohort was made up of 500 to 850 healthy bone marrow donors. At the time of sampling, every cohort member was nominally healthy, though immune exposures that went unrecorded were likely present. The donor was CMV seropositive and was included in the group of 289 seropositive cohort members. Every donor gave a peripheral blood sample, and the peripheral blood mononuclear cells from that sample were used for TCR beta sequencing. The Qiagen DNeasy Blood Extraction Kit was used to extract genomic DNA from the blood cell samples. Only one count was recorded for this clone. Its recognized antigen is unknown. Base qualities are not at hand, and no much larger clone is one base apart.

Sequenced: PBMCs. This TCR came from a woman in her 40s in good health and CMV-seropositive. In this chain, TRBV10-3 is recombined with TRBJ2-7, and TRBD1 may be the D gene, going by 8 matching bases. At the DNA level, the sequence is TGTGCCATACAACAGGGGGGGGCCGAGCAGTACTTC. Translated, this gives CAIQQGGAEQYF.